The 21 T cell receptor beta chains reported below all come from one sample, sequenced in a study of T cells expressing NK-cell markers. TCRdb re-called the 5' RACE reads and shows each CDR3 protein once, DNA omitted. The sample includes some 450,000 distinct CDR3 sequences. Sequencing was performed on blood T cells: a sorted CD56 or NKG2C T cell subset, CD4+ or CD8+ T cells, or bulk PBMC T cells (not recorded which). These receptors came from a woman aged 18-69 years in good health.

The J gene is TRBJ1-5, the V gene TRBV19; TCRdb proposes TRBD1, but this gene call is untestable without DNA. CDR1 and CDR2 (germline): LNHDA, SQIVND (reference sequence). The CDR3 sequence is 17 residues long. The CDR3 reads CASKPNPGQGGRQPQHF. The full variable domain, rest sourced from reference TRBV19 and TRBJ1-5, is DGGITQSPKYLFRKEGQNVTLSCEQNLNHDAMYWYRQDPGQGLRLIYYSQIVNDFQKGDIAEGYSVSREKKESFPLTVTSAQKNPTAFYLCASKPNPGQGGRQPQHFGDGTRLSIL.

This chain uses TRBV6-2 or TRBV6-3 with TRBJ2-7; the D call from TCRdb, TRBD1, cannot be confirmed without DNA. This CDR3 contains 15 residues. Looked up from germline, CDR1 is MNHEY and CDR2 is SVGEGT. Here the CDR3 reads CASSRTGTANYEQYF.

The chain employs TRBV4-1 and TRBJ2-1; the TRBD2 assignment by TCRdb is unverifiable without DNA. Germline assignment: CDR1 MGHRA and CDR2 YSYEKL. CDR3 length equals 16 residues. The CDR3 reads CASRDPLRGSYNEQFF.

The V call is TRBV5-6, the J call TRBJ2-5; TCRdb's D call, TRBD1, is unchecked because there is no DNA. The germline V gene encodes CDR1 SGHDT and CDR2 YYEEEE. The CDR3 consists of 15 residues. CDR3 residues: CASSDTGGLGETQYF.

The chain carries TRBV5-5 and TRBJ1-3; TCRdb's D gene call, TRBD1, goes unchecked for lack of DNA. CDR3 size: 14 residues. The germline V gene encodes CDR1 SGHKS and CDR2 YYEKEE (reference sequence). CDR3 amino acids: CASSPEGAGNTIYF.

This CDR3 is CASSFDGAYTEAFF. The chain recombines TRBV12-3 or TRBV12-4 with TRBJ1-1; absent DNA, TCRdb's TRBD1 call cannot be checked. There are 14 residues in the CDR3.

CDR3 residues: CASSLMGGVVFF. The rearrangement uses TRBV7-3 and TRBJ1-1; the D call from TCRdb, TRBD1, cannot be confirmed without DNA. The length of the CDR3 is 12 residues. Germline-derived CDR1 and CDR2 are SGHTA and FQGTGA.

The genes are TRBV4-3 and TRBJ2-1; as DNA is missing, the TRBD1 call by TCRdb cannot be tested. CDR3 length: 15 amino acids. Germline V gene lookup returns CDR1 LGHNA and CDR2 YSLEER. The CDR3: CASSQEGDGLNEQFF.

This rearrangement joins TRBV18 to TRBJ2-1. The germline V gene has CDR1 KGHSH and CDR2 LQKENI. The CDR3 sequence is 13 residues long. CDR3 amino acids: CASSPFSYNEQFF.

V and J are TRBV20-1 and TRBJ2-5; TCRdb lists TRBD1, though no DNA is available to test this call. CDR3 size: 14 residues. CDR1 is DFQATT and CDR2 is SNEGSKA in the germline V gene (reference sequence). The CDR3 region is CSAARRQGQETQYF.

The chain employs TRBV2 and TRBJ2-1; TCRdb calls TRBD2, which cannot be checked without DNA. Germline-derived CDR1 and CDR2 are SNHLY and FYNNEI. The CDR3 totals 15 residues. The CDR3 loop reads CASSRTSETYNEQFF.

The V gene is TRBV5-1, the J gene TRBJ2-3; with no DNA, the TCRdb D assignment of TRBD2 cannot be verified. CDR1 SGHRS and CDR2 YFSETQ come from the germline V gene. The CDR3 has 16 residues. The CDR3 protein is CASSLGLAGNSDTQYF.

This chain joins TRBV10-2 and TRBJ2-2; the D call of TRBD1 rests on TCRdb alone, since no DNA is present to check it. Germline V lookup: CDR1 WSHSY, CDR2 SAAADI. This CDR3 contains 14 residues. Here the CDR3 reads CAVTPGTNTGELFF.

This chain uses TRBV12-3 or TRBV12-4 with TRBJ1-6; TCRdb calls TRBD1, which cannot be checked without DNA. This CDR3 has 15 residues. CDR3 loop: CASSLGGQGTSPLHF.

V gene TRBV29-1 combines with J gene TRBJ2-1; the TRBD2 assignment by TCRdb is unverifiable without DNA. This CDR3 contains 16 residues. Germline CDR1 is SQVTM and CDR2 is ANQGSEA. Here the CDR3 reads CSVNPGLAGVWNEQFF.

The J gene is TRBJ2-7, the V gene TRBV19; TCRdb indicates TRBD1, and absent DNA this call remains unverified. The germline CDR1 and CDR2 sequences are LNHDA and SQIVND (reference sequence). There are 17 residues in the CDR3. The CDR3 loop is CASSSDLWTGNSYEQYF. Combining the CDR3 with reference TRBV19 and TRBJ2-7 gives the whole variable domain DGGITQSPKYLFRKEGQNVTLSCEQNLNHDAMYWYRQDPGQGLRLIYYSQIVNDFQKGDIAEGYSVSREKKESFPLTVTSAQKNPTAFYLCASSSDLWTGNSYEQYFGPGTRLTVT.

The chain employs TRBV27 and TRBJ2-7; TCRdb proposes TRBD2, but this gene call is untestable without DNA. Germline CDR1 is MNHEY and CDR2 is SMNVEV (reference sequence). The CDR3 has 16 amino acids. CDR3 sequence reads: CASTPAGTAVSYEQYF.

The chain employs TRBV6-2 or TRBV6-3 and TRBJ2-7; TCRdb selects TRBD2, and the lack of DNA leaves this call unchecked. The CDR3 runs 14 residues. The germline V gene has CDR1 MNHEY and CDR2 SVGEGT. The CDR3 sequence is CASSSPEGGYEQYF.

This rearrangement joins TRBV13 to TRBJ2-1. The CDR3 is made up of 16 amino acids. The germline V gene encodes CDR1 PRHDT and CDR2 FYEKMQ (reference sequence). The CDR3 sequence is CASSSDWSSSYNEQFF.

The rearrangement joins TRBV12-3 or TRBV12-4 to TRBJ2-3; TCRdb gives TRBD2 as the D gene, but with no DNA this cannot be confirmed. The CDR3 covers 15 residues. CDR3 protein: CASSTGTLNTDTQYF.

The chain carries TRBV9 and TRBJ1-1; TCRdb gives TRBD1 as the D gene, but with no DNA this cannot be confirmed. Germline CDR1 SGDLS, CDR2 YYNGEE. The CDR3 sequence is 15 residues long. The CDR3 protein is CASSAGGAVGTEAFF.